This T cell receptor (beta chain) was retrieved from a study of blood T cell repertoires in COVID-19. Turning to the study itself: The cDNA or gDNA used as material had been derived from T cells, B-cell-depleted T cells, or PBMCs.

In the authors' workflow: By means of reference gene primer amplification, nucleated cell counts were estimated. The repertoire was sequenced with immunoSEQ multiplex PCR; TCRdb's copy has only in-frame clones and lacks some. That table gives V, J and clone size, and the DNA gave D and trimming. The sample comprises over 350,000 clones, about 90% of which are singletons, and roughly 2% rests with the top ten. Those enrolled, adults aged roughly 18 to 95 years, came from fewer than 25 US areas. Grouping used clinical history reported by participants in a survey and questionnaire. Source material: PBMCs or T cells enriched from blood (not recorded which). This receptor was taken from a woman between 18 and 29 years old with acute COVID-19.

DNA for the CDR3: TGTGCCAGCAGCAAGCCCAGGGCAAATGAGCAGTTCTTC. This codes for CASSKPRANEQFF. The chain uses TRBV9 and TRBJ2-1; possible D gene TRBD1, 5 bases. CDR1 and CDR2 (germline): SGDLS, YYNGEE. V was pared by 4 bases and J by 7 bases, with 12 bases between. This CDR3 is 13 amino acids long.